This T cell receptor beta chain was sequenced during a study of CD8 T cells in Susac syndrome. Sequencing of TCR beta was performed on blood CD8+ T cells and on blood CD4+ T cells. Random hexamers were used to reverse transcribe about 0.5 to 1 ug of RNA. MiXCR, run by TCRdb on the immunoSEQ multiplex PCR reads, gives a single entry per CDR3 protein. The sample gives about 150,000 distinct CDR3 sequences, under 95% of which show up once; under 0.085% is in the top ten. Trimming removed 4 bases from V and 9 bases from J; junction bases left unmatched: 4. Looked up from germline, CDR1 is MGHDK and CDR2 is SYGVNS. The CDR3 has 12 amino acids.

Input material: CD4+ T cells from PBMCs. V gene TRBV25-1 combines with J gene TRBJ1-2; the match to TRBD1 covers 8 bases. The sequence was obtained from a human donor in good health. CDR3 sequence reads: CASSGTGMSYTF. DNA of the CDR3: TGTGCCAGCAGTGGGACAGGGATGAGCTACACCTTC.